These 7 T cell receptor beta chains share one sample of origin, sequenced in a study of control samples from healthy donors and cancer patients. Assay: immunoSEQ multiplex PCR; the TCRdb copy retains only in-frame clones and omits some. The sample includes about 120,000 clones, over 85% of them seen just once. The sequenced sample was blood. Every receptor here comes from a man younger than 35 in good health.

The chain carries TRBV10-3 and TRBJ2-7, with a weak D call TRBD1 (6 bases). The CDR3 is made up of 14 amino acids. Trimming stripped 0 bases from V and 1 base from J, with 7 bases between. The germline gives CDR1 ENHRY, CDR2 SYGVKD. CDR3 protein: CAISESTGSYEQYF. The CDR3 DNA sequence: TGTGCCATCAGTGAGTCGACAGGATCCTACGAGCAGTACTTC.

In this sample, this clone turned up once. The rearrangement uses TRBV19 and TRBJ1-2, with D maybe TRBD1 (6 bases). The V gene's germline CDR1 is LNHDA and CDR2 SQIVND (reference sequence). The CDR3 is made up of 14 amino acids. The germline V and J ends were trimmed by 2 bases and 6 bases, with 13 bases remaining between them. The DNA for the CDR3 is TGTGCCAGTAGTATACCCCCACAGGGCGATGGCTACACCTTC. This encodes CASSIPPQGDGYTF.

This clone came up a few times. This chain uses TRBV27 with TRBJ2-2; tentative D call: TRBD1 (5 bases). The CDR3 is made up of 15 amino acids. V was cut by 6 bases and J by 5 bases, with 16 bases left in between. Germline lookup yields CDR1 MNHEY and CDR2 SMNVEV (reference sequence). CDR3 residues: CASSLSGALTGELFF. The CDR3, as DNA: TGTGCCAGCAGCCTCAGTGGGGCCCTAACCGGGGAGCTGTTTTTT.

The rearrangement joins TRBV11-2 to TRBJ2-1; possibly TRBD1 or TRBD2 for D (7 bases each). V lost 3 bases, J lost 9 bases, and 18 bases lay in between. The germline gives CDR1 SGHAT, CDR2 FQNNGV. The CDR3 length is 15 residues. The chain's CDR3 is CASSFPREGAREQFF. The CDR3 nucleotides are TGTGCCAGCAGCTTCCCAAGGGAGGGGGCGCGTGAGCAGTTCTTC. Complete variable domain (other parts from reference TRBV11-2 and TRBJ2-1): EAGVAQSPRYKIIEKRQSVAFWCNPISGHATLYWYQQILGQGPKLLIQFQNNGVVDDSQLPKDRFSAERLKGVDSTLKIQPAKLEDSAVYLCASSFPREGAREQFFGPGTRLTVL.

This chain uses TRBV27 with TRBJ1-5, with D unclear. Deletions cut 2 bases from V and 7 bases from J, with 18 bases between. CDR1 is MNHEY, CDR2 SMNVEV, per germline (reference sequence). This CDR3 region has 16 residues. CDR3 residues: CASSLTTPRSDQPQHF. In nucleotides, the CDR3 is TGTGCCAGCAGTTTAACCACCCCCCGTAGCGACCAGCCCCAGCATTTT.

This sequence joins TRBV6-6 and TRBJ2-7; D unresolved. Trimming removed 3 bases at V and 2 bases at J, with 8 bases between. The CDR3 runs 13 residues. Germline assignment: CDR1 MNHNY and CDR2 SVGAGI (reference sequence). Here the CDR3 reads CASSYGQPYEQYF. The CDR3 DNA reads as TGTGCCAGCAGTTATGGCCAGCCCTACGAGCAGTACTTC.

The V call is TRBV10-2, the J call TRBJ2-1, with D unclear. With 2 bases removed from V and 3 bases from J, the gap between germline ends came to 14 bases. The CDR3 loop spans 16 amino acids. Germline V gene sequence: CDR1 WSHSY, CDR2 SAAADI. CDR3 sequence reads: CASSEHKGKVYNEQFF. CDR3 in DNA: TGCGCCAGCAGTGAGCACAAGGGCAAAGTCTACAATGAGCAGTTCTTC.